Detailed here is one T cell receptor beta chain. The germline CDR1 and CDR2 sequences are SGHRS and YFSETQ. The V segment lost 0 bases and the J segment 0 bases; nucleotides outside the gene matches: 7. The length of the CDR3 is 17 residues. The Seattle site enrolled patients during active infection and followed them longitudinally. This record belongs to a study of blood T cell repertoires in COVID-19. Data came from immunoSEQ multiplex PCR; TCRdb stores just in-frame clones and leaves some out. The sample has fewer than 700,000 clones, 85% to 90% seen once. This chain joins TRBV5-1 and TRBJ1-1; the match to TRBD1 covers 8 bases. The sample taken for sequencing was peripheral blood. The sequence was collected from a woman between 50 and 59 years old with COVID-19, enrolled during active disease. The CDR3: CASSLGGTGSMNTEAFF. The CDR3 coding sequence is TGCGCCAGCAGCTTGGGGGGGACAGGAAGCATGAACACTGAAGCTTTCTTT.